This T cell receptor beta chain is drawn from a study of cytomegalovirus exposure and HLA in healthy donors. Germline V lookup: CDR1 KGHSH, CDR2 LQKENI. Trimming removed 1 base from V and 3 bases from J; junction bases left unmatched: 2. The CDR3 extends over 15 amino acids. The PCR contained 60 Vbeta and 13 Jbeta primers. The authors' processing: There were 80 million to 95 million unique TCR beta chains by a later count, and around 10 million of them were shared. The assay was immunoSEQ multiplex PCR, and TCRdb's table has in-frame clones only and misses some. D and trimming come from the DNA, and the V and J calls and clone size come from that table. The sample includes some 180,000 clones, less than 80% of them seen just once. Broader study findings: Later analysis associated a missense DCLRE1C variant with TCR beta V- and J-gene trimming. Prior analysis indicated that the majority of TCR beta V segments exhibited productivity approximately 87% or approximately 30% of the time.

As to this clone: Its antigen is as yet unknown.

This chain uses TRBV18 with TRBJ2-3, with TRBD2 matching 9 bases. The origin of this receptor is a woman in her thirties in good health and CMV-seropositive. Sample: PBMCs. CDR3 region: CASSPLAGATDTQYF. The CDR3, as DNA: TGTGCCAGCTCACCACTAGCGGGAGCTACAGATACGCAGTATTTT.